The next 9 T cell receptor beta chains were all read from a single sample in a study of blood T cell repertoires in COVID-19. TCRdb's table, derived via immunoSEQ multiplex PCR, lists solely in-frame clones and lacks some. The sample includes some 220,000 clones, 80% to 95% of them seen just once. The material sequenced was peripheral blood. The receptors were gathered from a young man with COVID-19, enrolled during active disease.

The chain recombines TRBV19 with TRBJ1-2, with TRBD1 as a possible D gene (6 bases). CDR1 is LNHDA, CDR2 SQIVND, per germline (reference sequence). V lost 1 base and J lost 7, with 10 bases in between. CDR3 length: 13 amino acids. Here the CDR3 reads CASSIAPGAGYTF. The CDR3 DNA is TGTGCCAGTAGTATAGCCCCAGGGGCTGGCTACACCTTC. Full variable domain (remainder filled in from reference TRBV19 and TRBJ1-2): DGGITQSPKYLFRKEGQNVTLSCEQNLNHDAMYWYRQDPGQGLRLIYYSQIVNDFQKGDIAEGYSVSREKKESFPLTVTSAQKNPTAFYLCASSIAPGAGYTFGSGTRLTVV.

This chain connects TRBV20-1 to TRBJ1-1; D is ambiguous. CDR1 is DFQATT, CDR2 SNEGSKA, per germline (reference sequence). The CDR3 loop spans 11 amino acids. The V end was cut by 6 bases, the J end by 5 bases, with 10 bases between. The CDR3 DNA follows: TGCAGTGCGTACCACGGGACTGAAGCTTTCTTT. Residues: CSAYHGTEAFF.

The CDR3 DNA is TGTGCCAGTAGGAGCAGGGCTGAACTGTTTTTT. Translation gives CASRSRAELFF. The chain joins TRBV19 to TRBJ1-4; a possible D gene is TRBD1 (5 bases). This CDR3 is 11 amino acids long. The V and J ends lost 6 bases and 12 bases respectively, with 11 bases between them. CDR1 is LNHDA, CDR2 SQIVND, per germline (reference sequence).

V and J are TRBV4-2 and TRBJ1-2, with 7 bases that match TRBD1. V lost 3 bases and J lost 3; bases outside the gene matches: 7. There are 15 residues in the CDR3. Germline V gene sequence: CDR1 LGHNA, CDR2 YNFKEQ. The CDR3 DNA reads TGTGCCAGCAGCCAGACGACAGGGTACGACTATGGCTACACCTTC. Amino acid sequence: CASSQTTGYDYGYTF.

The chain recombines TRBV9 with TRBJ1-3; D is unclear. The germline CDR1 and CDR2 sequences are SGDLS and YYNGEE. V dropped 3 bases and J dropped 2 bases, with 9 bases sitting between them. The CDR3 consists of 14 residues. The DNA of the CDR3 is TGTGCCAGCAGCGCGGCCCGGGCTGGAAACACCATATATTTT. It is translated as CASSAARAGNTIYF.

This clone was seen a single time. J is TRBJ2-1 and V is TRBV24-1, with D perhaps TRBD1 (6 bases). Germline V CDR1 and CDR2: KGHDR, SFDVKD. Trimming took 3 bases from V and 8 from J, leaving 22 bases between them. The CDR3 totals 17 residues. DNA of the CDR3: TGTGCCACCAGTGATGCTTCCAGGGGAAGCTTTGGGGATGAGCAGTTCTTC. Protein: CATSDASRGSFGDEQFF.

CDR3 sequence: CASSLGQGDEQYF. Written as DNA, the CDR3 is TGCGCCAGCAGCTTGGGACAGGGGGACGAGCAGTACTTC. This chain uses TRBV5-1 with TRBJ2-7; 9 bases map to TRBD1. Germline-derived CDR1 and CDR2 are SGHRS and YFSETQ. V lost 0 bases and J lost 5; bases outside the gene matches: 0. CDR3 length: 13 amino acids.

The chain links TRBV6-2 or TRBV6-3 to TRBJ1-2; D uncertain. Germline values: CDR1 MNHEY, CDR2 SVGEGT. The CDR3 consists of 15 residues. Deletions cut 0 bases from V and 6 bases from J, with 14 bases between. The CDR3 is CASSYSGVITNGYTF. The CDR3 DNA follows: TGTGCCAGCAGTTACTCGGGAGTCATTACGAATGGCTACACCTTC.

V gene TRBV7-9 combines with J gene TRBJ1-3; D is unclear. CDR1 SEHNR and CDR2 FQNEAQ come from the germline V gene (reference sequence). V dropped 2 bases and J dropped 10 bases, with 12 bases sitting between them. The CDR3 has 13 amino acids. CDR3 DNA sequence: TGTGCCAGCAGCTTACGGACTGTCGATACCATATATTTT. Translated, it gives CASSLRTVDTIYF.